This T cell receptor (beta chain) was documented in a study of blood T cell repertoires in COVID-19. Study background: Samples representing acute and convalescent COVID-19 were sourced from the United States, Italy and Spain. The analysed material was cDNA or gDNA that came from T cells, B-cell-depleted T cells, or PBMCs.

In the original workflow: Amplification from reference gene primers served as the basis for estimated nucleated cell counts. Clones were sequenced by immunoSEQ multiplex PCR, and TCRdb holds only the in-frame ones, with some missing. Clone size and the V and J calls come from that table; the DNA yielded D and trimming. The sample comprises a few hundred thousand clones, 88% of which are singletons, and 1.5% to 2% rests with the top ten. Germline assignment: CDR1 SQVTM and CDR2 ANQGSEA. After removal of 3 bases from V and 2 bases from J, the junction contained 3 bases not matched to a gene. The CDR3 spans 13 residues.

The sequence derives from a young woman with COVID-19, enrolled during active disease. This rearrangement joins TRBV29-1 to TRBJ2-5; the match to TRBD1 covers 7 bases. Sequencing input: peripheral blood. The CDR3 reads CSVEGTDQETQYF. CDR3 bases: TGCAGCGTTGAGGGGACAGATCAAGAGACCCAGTACTTC.